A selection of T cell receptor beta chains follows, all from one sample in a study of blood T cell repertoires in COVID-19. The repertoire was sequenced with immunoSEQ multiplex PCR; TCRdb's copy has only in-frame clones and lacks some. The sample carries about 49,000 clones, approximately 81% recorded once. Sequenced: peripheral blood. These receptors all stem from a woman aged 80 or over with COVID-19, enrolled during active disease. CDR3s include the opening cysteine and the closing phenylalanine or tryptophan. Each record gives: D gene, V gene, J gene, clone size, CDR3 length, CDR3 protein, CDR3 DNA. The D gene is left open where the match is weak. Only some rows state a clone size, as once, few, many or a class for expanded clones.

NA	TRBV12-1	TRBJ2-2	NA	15	CASSTPGLLTGELFF	TGTGCCAGCAGCACTCCGGGACTGCTCACCGGGGAGCTGTTTTTT
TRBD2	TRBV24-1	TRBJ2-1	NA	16	CATSDPTSGSYNEQFF	TGTGCCACCAGTGACCCAACTAGCGGGAGTTACAATGAGCAGTTCTTC
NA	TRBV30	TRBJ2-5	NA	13	CAWSRQLQETQYF	TGTGCCTGGAGTCGACAGCTACAAGAGACCCAGTACTTC
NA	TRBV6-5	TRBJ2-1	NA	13	CASMASVNNEQFF	TGTGCCAGCATGGCTAGCGTAAACAATGAGCAGTTCTTC
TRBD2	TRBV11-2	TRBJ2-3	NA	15	CASRASGRDTDTQYF	TGTGCCAGCAGGGCTAGTGGGAGGGACACAGATACGCAGTATTTT
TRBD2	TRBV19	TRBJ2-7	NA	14	CASSISSGVYEQYF	TGTGCCAGTAGTATTTCTAGCGGGGTCTACGAGCAGTACTTC
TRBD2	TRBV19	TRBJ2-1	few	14	CASRASGRLNEQFF	TGTGCCAGTAGGGCTAGCGGGAGGTTAAATGAGCAGTTCTTC
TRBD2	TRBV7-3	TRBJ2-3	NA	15	CASSPNLAATDTQYF	TGTGCCAGCAGCCCGAACCTAGCGGCGACAGATACGCAGTATTTT
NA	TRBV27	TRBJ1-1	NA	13	CASRLRVGTEAFF	TGTGCCAGCAGACTCAGGGTGGGCACTGAAGCTTTCTTT
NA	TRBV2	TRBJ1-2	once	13	CASSELTNYGYTF	TGTGCCAGCAGTGAATTAACTAACTATGGCTACACCTTC
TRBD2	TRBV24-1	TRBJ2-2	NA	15	CAYKLAGVITGELFF	TGTGCCTATAAGCTCGCGGGGGTAATAACCGGGGAGCTGTTTTTT
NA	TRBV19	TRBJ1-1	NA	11	CASKRRGEAFF	TGTGCCAGTAAAAGACGGGGAGAAGCTTTCTTT
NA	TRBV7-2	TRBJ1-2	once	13	CASSPTGFYGYTF	TGTGCCAGCAGCCCGACGGGGTTCTATGGCTACACCTTC
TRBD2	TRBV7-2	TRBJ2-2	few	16	CASTGTSGRVTGELFF	TGTGCCAGCACAGGGACTAGCGGGAGGGTTACCGGGGAGCTGTTTTTT
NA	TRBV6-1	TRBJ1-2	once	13	CASSEGTFYGYTF	TGTGCCAGCAGTGAAGGGACATTTTATGGCTACACCTTC
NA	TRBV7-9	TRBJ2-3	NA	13	CASSLEGADTQYF	TGTGCCAGCAGCTTAGAAGGGGCTGATACGCAGTATTTT
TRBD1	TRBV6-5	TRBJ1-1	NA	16	CASSYSPDRGGTEAFF	TGTGCCAGCAGTTACTCTCCGGACAGGGGAGGAACTGAAGCTTTCTTT
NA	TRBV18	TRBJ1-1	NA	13	CASSEGMNTEAFF	TGTGCCAGCTCAGAGGGCATGAACACTGAAGCTTTCTTT
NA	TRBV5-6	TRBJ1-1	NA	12	CASSLAVTEAFF	TGTGCCAGCAGCTTGGCCGTCACTGAAGCTTTCTTT
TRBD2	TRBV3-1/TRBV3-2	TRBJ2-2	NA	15	CASSQGLAGAGELFF	TGTGCCAGCAGCCAAGGACTAGCGGGAGCCGGGGAGCTGTTTTTT
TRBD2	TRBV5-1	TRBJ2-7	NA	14	CASSLEGLGDEQYF	TGCGCCAGCAGCTTGGAGGGACTAGGGGACGAGCAGTACTTC
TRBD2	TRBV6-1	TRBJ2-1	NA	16	CASSELRTRNLNEQFF	TGTGCCAGCAGTGAATTGAGGACTAGGAACCTGAATGAGCAGTTCTTC
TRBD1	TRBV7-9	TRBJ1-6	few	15	CASSLANRGNSPLHF	TGTGCCAGCAGCTTAGCGAACAGGGGTAATTCACCCCTCCACTTT
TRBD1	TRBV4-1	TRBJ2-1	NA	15	CASSQYQGAGNEQFF	TGCGCCAGCAGCCAATATCAGGGGGCCGGGAATGAGCAGTTCTTC
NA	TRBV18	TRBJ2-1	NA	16	CASSPNVGALYNEQFF	TGTGCCAGCTCACCTAACGTGGGGGCTCTTTACAATGAGCAGTTCTTC
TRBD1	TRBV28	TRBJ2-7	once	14	CASSQPQGFHEQYF	TGTGCCAGCAGTCAGCCACAGGGGTTCCACGAGCAGTACTTC
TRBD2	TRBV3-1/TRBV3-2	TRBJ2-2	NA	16	CASSQEAGDFTGELFF	TGTGCCAGCAGCCAAGAAGCGGGGGACTTCACCGGGGAGCTGTTTTTT
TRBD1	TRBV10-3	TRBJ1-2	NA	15	CAIGADRARSYGYTF	TGTGCCATCGGGGCCGACAGGGCGCGATCCTATGGCTACACCTTC
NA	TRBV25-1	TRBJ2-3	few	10	CASRRDTQYF	TGTGCCAGCCGGAGAGATACGCAGTATTTT
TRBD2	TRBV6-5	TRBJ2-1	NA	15	CASRTTGGLGGEQFF	TGTGCCAGCAGGACAACGGGAGGGCTTGGAGGTGAGCAGTTCTTC
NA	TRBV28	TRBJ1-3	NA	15	CASTRGGLSGNTIYF	TGTGCCAGCACACGCGGCGGCCTCTCTGGAAACACCATATATTTT
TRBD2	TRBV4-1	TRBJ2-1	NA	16	CASSQRGLAGDREQFF	TGCGCCAGCAGCCAGAGGGGACTAGCGGGAGATCGGGAGCAGTTCTTC
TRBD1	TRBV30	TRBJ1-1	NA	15	CAWSAPHRGNTEAFF	TGTGCCTGGAGCGCACCTCACAGGGGGAACACTGAAGCTTTCTTT
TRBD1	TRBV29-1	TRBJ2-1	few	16	CSVEDRARGRKNEQFF	TGCAGCGTTGAAGATCGGGCCAGGGGGCGAAAAAATGAGCAGTTCTTC
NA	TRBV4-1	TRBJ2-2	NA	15	CASSQVVTNTGELFF	TGCGCCAGCAGCCAAGTGGTGACAAACACCGGGGAGCTGTTTTTT
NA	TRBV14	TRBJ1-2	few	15	CASSQDSNINYGYTF	TGTGCCAGCAGCCAAGATTCGAACATTAACTATGGCTACACCTTC
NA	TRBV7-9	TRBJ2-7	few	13	CASSLEWTDRQYF	TGTGCCAGCAGCTTAGAGTGGACAGACCGGCAGTACTTC
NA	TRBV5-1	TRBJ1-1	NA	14	CASSFQGTNTEAFF	TGCGCCAGCAGCTTTCAGGGGACAAACACTGAAGCTTTCTTT
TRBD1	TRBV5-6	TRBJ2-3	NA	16	CASSSLGQGGLDTQYF	TGTGCCAGCAGCTCATTAGGACAGGGTGGGTTGGATACGCAGTATTTT
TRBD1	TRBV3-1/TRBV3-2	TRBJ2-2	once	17	CASSQTGGADHTGELFF	TGTGCCAGCAGCCAGACAGGGGGCGCGGACCACACCGGGGAGCTGTTTTTT
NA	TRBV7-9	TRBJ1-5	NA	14	CASSTQGGNQPQHF	TGTGCCAGCAGTACACAGGGAGGGAATCAGCCCCAGCATTTT
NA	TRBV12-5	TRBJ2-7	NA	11	CASGFTYEQYF	TGTGCTAGTGGTTTCACCTACGAGCAGTACTTC
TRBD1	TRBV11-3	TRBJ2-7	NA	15	CASSLAGTGGYEQYF	TGTGCCAGCAGCTTGGCCGGGACAGGGGGCTACGAGCAGTACTTC